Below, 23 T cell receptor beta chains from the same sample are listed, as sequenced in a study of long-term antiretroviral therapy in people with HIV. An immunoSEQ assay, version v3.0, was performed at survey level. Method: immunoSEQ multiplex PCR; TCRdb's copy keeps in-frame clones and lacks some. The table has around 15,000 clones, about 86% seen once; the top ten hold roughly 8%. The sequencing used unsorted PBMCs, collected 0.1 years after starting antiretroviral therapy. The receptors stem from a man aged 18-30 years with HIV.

This CDR3 is CASSMGQGYEQYF. CDR3 bases: TGTGCCAGTAGTATGGGACAGGGCTACGAGCAGTACTTC. V and J are TRBV19 and TRBJ2-7; 9 nucleotides align to TRBD1. Germline V lookup: CDR1 LNHDA, CDR2 SQIVND (reference sequence). V lost 3 bases to trimming and J lost 3 bases; unmatched junction nucleotides: 0. This CDR3 has 13 residues.

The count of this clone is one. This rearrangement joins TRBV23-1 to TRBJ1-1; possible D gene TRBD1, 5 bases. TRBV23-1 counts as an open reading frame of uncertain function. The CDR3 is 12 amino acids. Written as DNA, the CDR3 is TGCGCTCCTTCCCTGAGGGGCGCTGAAGCTTTCTTT. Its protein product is CAPSLRGAEAFF.

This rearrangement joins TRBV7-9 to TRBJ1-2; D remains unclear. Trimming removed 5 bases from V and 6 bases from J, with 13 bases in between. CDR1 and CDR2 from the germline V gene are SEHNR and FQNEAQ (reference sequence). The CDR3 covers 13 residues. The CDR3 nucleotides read TGTGCCAGCAGCCACAACGACGGGGATGGCTACACCTTC. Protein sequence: CASSHNDGDGYTF.

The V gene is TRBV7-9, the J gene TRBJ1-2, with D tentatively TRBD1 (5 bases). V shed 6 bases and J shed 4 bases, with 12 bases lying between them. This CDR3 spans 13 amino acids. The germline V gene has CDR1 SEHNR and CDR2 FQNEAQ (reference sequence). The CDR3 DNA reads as TGTGCCAGCAGGGACGACAGCACCTATGGCTACACCTTC. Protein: CASRDDSTYGYTF.

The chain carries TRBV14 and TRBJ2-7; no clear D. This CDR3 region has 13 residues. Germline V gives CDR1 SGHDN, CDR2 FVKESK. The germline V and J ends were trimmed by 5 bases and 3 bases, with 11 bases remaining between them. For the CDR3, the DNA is TGTGCCAGCAGCAGGTGGGGAAGCTACGAGCAGTACTTC. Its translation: CASSRWGSYEQYF. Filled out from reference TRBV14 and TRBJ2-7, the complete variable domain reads EAGVTQFPSHSVIEKGQTVTLRCDPISGHDNLYWYRRVMGKEIKFLLHFVKESKQDESGMPNNRFLAERTGGTYSTLKVQPAELEDSGVYFCASSRWGSYEQYFGPGTRLTVT.

The CDR3 DNA is TGTGCCAGCAGTTACGCGGACAGGCTTGGCTACACCTTC. Translated, it gives CASSYADRLGYTF. V is TRBV6-5 and J is TRBJ1-2; 7 nucleotides line up with TRBD1. Germline trimming cut 2 bases from V and 7 bases from J; bases unmatched to any gene: 4. Germline V gene data show CDR1 as MNHEY and CDR2 as SVGAGI. The CDR3 extends over 13 amino acids.

CDR3: CASRFRVGDQPQHF. Written as DNA, the CDR3 is TGTGCCAGCAGATTCAGGGTGGGGGATCAGCCCCAGCATTTT. The chain carries TRBV6-5 and TRBJ1-5; possible D gene TRBD1, 5 bases. Germline lookup yields CDR1 MNHEY and CDR2 SVGAGI. This CDR3 region has 14 residues. V was trimmed by 6 bases and J by 5 bases, leaving 14 bases between them.

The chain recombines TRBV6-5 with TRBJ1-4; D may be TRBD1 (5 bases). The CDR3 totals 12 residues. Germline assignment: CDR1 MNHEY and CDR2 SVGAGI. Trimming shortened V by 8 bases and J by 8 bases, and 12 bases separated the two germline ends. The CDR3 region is CASGQGFEKLFF. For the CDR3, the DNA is TGTGCCAGCGGACAAGGATTCGAAAAACTGTTTTTT.

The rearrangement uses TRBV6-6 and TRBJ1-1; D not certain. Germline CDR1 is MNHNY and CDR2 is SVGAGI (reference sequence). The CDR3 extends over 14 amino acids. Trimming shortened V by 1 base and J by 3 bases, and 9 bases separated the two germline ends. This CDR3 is CASSYFVGDTEAFF. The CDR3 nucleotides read TGTGCCAGCAGTTACTTTGTTGGGGACACTGAAGCTTTCTTT.

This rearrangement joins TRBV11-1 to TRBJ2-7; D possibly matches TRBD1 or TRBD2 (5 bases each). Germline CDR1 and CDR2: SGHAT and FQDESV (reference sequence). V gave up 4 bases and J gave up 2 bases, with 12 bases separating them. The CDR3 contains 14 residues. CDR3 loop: CASSSPGRAYEQYF. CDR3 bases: TGTGCCAGCAGCTCTCCGGGACGGGCCTACGAGCAGTACTTC.

The CDR3 region has the DNA TGTGCCAGTAGTTACAGTTCGGGGAGTGGTTTCGTGAACACTGAAGCTTTCTTT. Translated: CASSYSSGSGFVNTEAFF. This sequence joins TRBV19 and TRBJ1-1; no reliable D call. V shed 5 bases and J shed 0 bases, with 22 bases lying between them. Germline V gene data show CDR1 as LNHDA and CDR2 as SQIVND (reference sequence). This CDR3 is 18 amino acids long.

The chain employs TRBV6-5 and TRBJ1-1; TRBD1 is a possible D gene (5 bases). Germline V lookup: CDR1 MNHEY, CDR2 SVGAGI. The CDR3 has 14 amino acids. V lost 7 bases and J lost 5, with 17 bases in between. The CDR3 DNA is TGTGCCAGCACCCGCATGGGGCCGGGGACTGAAGCTTTCTTT. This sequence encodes CASTRMGPGTEAFF.

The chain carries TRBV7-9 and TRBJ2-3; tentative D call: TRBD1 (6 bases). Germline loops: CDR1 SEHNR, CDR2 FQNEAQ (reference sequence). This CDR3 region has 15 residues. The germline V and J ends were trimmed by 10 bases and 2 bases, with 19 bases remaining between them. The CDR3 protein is CATIKGQLYTDTQYF. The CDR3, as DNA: TGTGCCACAATTAAAGGACAGTTATACACAGATACGCAGTATTTT.

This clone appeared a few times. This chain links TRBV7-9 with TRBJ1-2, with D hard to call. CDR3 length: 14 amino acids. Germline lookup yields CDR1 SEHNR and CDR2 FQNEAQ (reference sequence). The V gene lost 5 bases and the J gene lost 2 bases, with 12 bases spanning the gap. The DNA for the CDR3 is TGTGCCAGCAGCCCGTCCCTCCCCAACTATGGCTACACCTTC. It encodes CASSPSLPNYGYTF.

DNA of the CDR3: TGTGCCAGCGACAAGACCCCGAGCTACGAGCAGTACTTC. This gives the protein CASDKTPSYEQYF. The rearrangement uses TRBV2 and TRBJ2-7, with D unclear. Trimming removed 8 bases from V and 3 bases from J, with 14 bases in between. This CDR3 contains 13 residues. Per germline, CDR1 SNHLY and CDR2 FYNNEI.

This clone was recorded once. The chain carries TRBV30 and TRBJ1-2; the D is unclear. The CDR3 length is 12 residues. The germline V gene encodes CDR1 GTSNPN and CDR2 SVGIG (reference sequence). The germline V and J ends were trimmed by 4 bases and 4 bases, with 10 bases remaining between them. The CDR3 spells CAWTPLGYGYTF. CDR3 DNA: TGTGCCTGGACCCCCCTTGGCTATGGCTACACCTTC.

CDR3 amino acids: CASSQEEGFSYNSPLHF. CDR3 DNA: TGTGCCAGCAGCCAAGAAGAGGGATTCTCCTATAATTCACCCCTCCACTTT. The rearrangement links TRBV4-2 to TRBJ1-6; D gene unclear. The CDR3 runs to 17 residues. V gave up 0 bases and J gave up 0 bases, with 9 bases separating them. Germline-derived CDR1 and CDR2 are LGHNA and YNFKEQ.

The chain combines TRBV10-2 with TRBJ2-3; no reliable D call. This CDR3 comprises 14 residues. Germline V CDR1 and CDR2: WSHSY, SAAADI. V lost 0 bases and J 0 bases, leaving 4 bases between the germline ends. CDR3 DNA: TGCGCCAGCAGTGAGTCCACTAGCACAGATACGCAGTATTTT. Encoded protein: CASSESTSTDTQYF.

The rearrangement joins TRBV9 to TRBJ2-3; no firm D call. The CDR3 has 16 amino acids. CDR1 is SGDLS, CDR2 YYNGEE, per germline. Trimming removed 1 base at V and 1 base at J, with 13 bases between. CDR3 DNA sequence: TGTGCCAGCAGCGTACTAAGTACTTCCCGCACAGATACGCAGTATTTT. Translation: CASSVLSTSRTDTQYF.

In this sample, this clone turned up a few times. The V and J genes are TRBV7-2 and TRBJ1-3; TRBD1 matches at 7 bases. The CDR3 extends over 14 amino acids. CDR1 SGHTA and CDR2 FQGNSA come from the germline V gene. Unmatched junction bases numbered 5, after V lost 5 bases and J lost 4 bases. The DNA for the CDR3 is TGTGCCAGCAGCCCCGGGACAGTCGGAAACACCATATATTTT. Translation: CASSPGTVGNTIYF.

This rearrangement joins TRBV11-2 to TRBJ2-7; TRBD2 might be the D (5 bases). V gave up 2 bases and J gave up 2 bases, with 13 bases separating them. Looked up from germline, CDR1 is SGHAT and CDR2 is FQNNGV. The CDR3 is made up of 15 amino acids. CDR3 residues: CASSLRSGNTYEQYF. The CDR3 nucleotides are TGTGCCAGCAGCTTAAGGTCCGGGAACACCTACGAGCAGTACTTC.

CDR3 residues: CASSGDGINQETQYF. The CDR3 DNA reads as TGTGCCAGCAGCGGGGACGGAATTAACCAAGAGACCCAGTACTTC. The chain is built from TRBV9 and TRBJ2-5, with D possibly called TRBD1 or TRBD2 (5 bases each). The CDR3 runs to 15 residues. V was trimmed by 3 bases and J by 0 bases, leaving 12 bases between them. CDR1 SGDLS and CDR2 YYNGEE come from the germline V gene.

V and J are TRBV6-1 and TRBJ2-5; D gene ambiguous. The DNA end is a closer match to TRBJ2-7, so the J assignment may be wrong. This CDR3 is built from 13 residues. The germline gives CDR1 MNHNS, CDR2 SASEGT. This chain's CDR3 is CASSEWATYEQYF. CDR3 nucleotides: TGTGCCAGCAGTGAATGGGCCACCTACGAGCAGTACTTC.